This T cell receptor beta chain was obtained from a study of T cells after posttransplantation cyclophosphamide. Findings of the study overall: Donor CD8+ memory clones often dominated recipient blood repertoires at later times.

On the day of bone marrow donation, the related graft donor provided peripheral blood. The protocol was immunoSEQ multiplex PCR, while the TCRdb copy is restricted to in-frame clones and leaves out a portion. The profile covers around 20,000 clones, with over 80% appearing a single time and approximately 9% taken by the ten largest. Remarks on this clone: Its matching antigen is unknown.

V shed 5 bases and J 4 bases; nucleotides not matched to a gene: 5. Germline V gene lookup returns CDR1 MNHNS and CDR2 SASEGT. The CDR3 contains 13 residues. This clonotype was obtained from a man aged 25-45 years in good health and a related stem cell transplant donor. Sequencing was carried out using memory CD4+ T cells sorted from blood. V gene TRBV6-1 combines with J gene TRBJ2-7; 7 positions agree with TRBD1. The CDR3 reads CASSTGTVYEQYF. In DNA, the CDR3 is TGTGCCAGCAGTACCGGGACAGTTTACGAGCAGTACTTC.